This entry concerns a single TCR beta chain. TCRdb re-called the 5' RACE reads with MiXCR, one entry per CDR3 protein. The sample has about 240,000 distinct CDR3 sequences, roughly 8.6% seen once. The CDR3 runs 14 residues. Trimming left V 2 bases short and J 1 base short, with 9 bases between. Germline CDR1 reads LNHDA; CDR2 reads SQIVND (reference sequence). The record originates from a study of CD8 T cells in ankylosing spondylitis. The material sequenced was blood, either unsorted or a sorted T cell fraction (not recorded which). The receptor was isolated from a male donor with ankylosing spondylitis or in good health (not recorded which). The genes are TRBV19 and TRBJ2-7, with D uncertain. The CDR3 region is CASSITGQSYEQYF. CDR3 in DNA: TGTGCCAGTAGTATAACTGGCCAATCCTACGAGCAGTACTTC.